This T cell receptor (beta chain) was sequenced for a study of blood T cell repertoires in COVID-19. Across the study: The United States, Italy and Spain provided the acute and convalescent COVID-19 samples. The cDNA or gDNA used as material had been derived from T cells, B-cell-depleted T cells, or PBMCs.

Original processing notes: Estimation of nucleated cell counts relied on the amplification of reference gene primers. Here immunoSEQ multiplex PCR was the method, and the copy in TCRdb shows in-frame clones only, minus some. V and J calls and clone size follow that table, whereas D and trimming were derived from the DNA. This sample has about 300,000 clones; more than 70% occur once, and the top ten carry 5% to 7%. The CDR3 is 15 residues long. The V and J ends lost 1 base and 3 bases, in that order; junction bases with no gene match: 3. Germline CDR1 reads SEHNR; CDR2 reads FQNEAQ (reference sequence).

Sequences were obtained from peripheral blood. The chain carries TRBV7-9 and TRBJ1-5; TRBD1 matches 7 bases. The TCR originated in a man between 18 and 35 years old who had recovered from COVID-19. This CDR3 is CASSLGDRDNQPQHF. The CDR3 region has the DNA TGTGCCAGCAGCTTAGGAGACAGGGACAATCAGCCCCAGCATTTT.